This entry features one TCR beta chain sequence. In germline, CDR1 is SGHAT, CDR2 FQDESV (reference sequence). Germline trimming cut 4 bases from V and 4 bases from J; bases unmatched to any gene: 8. This CDR3 contains 15 residues. This entry belongs to a study of technical replicates of blood from several donors. TCRdb keeps only in-frame clones here, not all; method: immunoSEQ multiplex PCR. The table lists about 75,000 clones, approximately 96% of them singletons. The chain joins TRBV11-1 to TRBJ1-1; 8 nucleotides line up with TRBD1. Sequencing used T cells isolated from PBMCs. The clonotype comes from a human donor in good health. This CDR3 is CASSSVDRGGTEAFF. The DNA of the CDR3 is TGTGCCAGCAGCTCCGTAGACAGGGGAGGCACTGAAGCTTTCTTT.